Each of the 28 T cell receptor beta chains below was sequenced from the same sample in a study of T cells in Graves' hyperthyroidism and ophthalmopathy. Researchers amplified the TCR beta CDR3 regions from RNA transcripts. First-round RT-PCR targeting the TCR CDR3 was performed with the HTBI primer set. TCRdb independently ran MiXCR on the multiplex PCR reads; one entry per CDR3 protein. The data contain 300,000 to 500,000 distinct CDR3 sequences, more than 13% of them singletons. The sequencing sample was made of blood. The receptors shown here come from a man aged 45-60 years with Graves' ophthalmopathy.

The CDR3 loop reads CSARDTALRAEQFF. CDR3 nucleotide sequence: TGCAGTGCTAGAGATACGGCTCTCCGCGCTGAGCAGTTCTTC. The chain uses TRBV20-1 and TRBJ2-1; D uncertain. Trimming left V 0 bases short and J 9 bases short, with 15 bases between. In germline, CDR1 is DFQATT, CDR2 SNEGSKA (reference sequence). CDR3 size: 14 residues.

The chain links TRBV7-9 to TRBJ1-3; D is unresolved. V shed 5 bases and J shed 0 bases, with 11 bases lying between them. Germline V gene data show CDR1 as SEHNR and CDR2 as FQNEAQ (reference sequence). This CDR3 contains 15 residues. The CDR3 region is CASSTSRSSGNTIYF. Written as DNA, the CDR3 is TGTGCCAGCAGCACATCAAGAAGCTCTGGAAACACCATATATTTT.

V and J are TRBV14 and TRBJ2-2, with 12 bases fitting TRBD2. The CDR3 length is 18 residues. The V segment lost 0 bases and the J segment 6 bases; nucleotides outside the gene matches: 8. The germline V gene has CDR1 SGHDN and CDR2 FVKESK. The CDR3: CASSQDLVGLAGSGELFF. The DNA of the CDR3 is TGTGCCAGCAGCCAAGATCTCGTGGGACTAGCGGGTTCCGGGGAGCTGTTTTTT.

In the case of this clonotype: Possible read error: a much larger clone is one base away. The gene calls are TRBV7-9 and TRBJ1-3; possible D gene TRBD1, 6 bases. Trimming took off 2 bases at V and 4 bases at J, with 24 bases between the two ends. The CDR3 is 19 residues long. Germline V gene lookup returns CDR1 SEHNR and CDR2 FQNEAQ (reference sequence). Here the CDR3 reads CASSLLIGGAGATGNTIYF. The CDR3 coding sequence is TGTGCCAGCAGCTTATTAATCGGGGGGGCAGGTGCTACCGGAAACACCATATATTTT.

In its sample, this clonotype was seen a few times. The chain couples TRBV9 to TRBJ2-3; D is perhaps TRBD1 or TRBD2 (5 bases each). This CDR3 comprises 16 residues. Germline CDR1 is SGDLS and CDR2 is YYNGEE. V dropped 4 bases and J dropped 2 bases, with 17 bases sitting between them. This CDR3 is CASSKRPGPVTDTQYF. The CDR3 DNA reads TGTGCCAGCAGCAAACGACCGGGACCAGTCACAGATACGCAGTATTTT.

The genes are TRBV7-9 and TRBJ2-1, with 8 bases matching TRBD2. The CDR3 extends over 16 amino acids. V shed 5 bases and J 3 bases; nucleotides not matched to a gene: 9. Germline values: CDR1 SEHNR, CDR2 FQNEAQ (reference sequence). The CDR3 is CASSRGVGLDYNEQFF. The CDR3 DNA is TGTGCCAGCAGCAGGGGGGTGGGACTAGACTACAATGAGCAGTTCTTC.

Notes on this clonotype: Since a much larger clone is just one base distant, this may be a read error. The rearrangement uses TRBV3-1 and TRBJ1-1, with a possible D match to TRBD1 (5 bases). CDR1 is LGHDT, CDR2 YNNKEL, per germline (reference sequence). V lost 4 bases to trimming and J lost 10 bases, with 22 bases between them. CDR3 size: 15 residues. The DNA of the CDR3 is TGTGCCAGCAGCCGACCCGGGATGGGGGGATCCCGAGCTTTCTTT. It encodes CASSRPGMGGSRAFF.

This clonotype was seen ten or more times. The chain combines TRBV24-1 with TRBJ2-3, with 7 bases identical to TRBD1. The length of the CDR3 is 15 residues. CDR1 and CDR2 from the germline V gene are KGHDR and SFDVKD. V lost 3 bases to trimming and J lost 2 bases; unmatched junction nucleotides: 4. The CDR3 nucleotides read TGTGCCACCAGTGATATGGACAGGTTCACAGATACGCAGTATTTT. It yields the protein CATSDMDRFTDTQYF.

This clonotype was counted ten times or more. V usage is TRBV6-1 and J usage is TRBJ2-3; D is undetermined. There are 16 residues in the CDR3. Germline V lookup: CDR1 MNHNS, CDR2 SASEGT. V lost 8 bases and J lost 2, with 20 bases in between. CDR3 nucleotides: TGTGCCAGCGAAAGCCAATCGCCCGGCCCCACAGATACGCAGTATTTT. It yields the protein CASESQSPGPTDTQYF.

In its sample, this clonotype was seen a few times. V gene TRBV2 combines with J gene TRBJ2-1; 12 nucleotides align to TRBD2. The V segment lost 3 bases and the J segment 9 bases; nucleotides outside the gene matches: 6. The CDR3 sequence is 15 residues long. The germline V gene encodes CDR1 SNHLY and CDR2 FYNNEI. CDR3 protein: CASSDRLAGVSEQFF. CDR3 bases: TGTGCCAGCAGTGACCGACTAGCGGGAGTAAGTGAGCAGTTCTTC.

The chain has TRBV5-1 and TRBJ1-4, with 7 bases fitting TRBD1. Unmatched junction bases numbered 11, after V lost 4 bases and J lost 5 bases. This CDR3 has 16 residues. Germline CDR1 reads SGHRS; CDR2 reads YFSETQ. The CDR3 DNA reads TGCGCCAGCAGCCCTTTGGGCACAGGGGAAAATGAAAAACTGTTTTTT. As protein: CASSPLGTGENEKLFF.

This clonotype was seen only a few times. V and J are TRBV5-1 and TRBJ2-1; 8 bases agree with TRBD1. With 5 bases clipped from V and 5 bases from J, the junction kept 9 bases outside the gene matches. The CDR3 runs to 15 residues. Germline CDR1 and CDR2: SGHRS and YFSETQ. The CDR3, as DNA: TGCGCCAGCAGTTCAGGGGGCGCGTTTGACAATGAGCAGTTCTTC. This codes for CASSSGGAFDNEQFF.

Many counts were recorded for this clonotype. J is TRBJ2-3 and V is TRBV29-1; D may correspond to TRBD1 or TRBD2 (5 bases each). The V end lost 1 base, the J end lost 3 bases, and 35 bases lay between the germline ends. The CDR3 covers 22 residues. Germline V gives CDR1 SQVTM, CDR2 ANQGSEA. CDR3 bases: TGCAGCGTTGAAGTCCCGGGACGATTCCTGCCATCCTCTCAATGGGTTACAGATACGCAGTATTTT. This gives the protein CSVEVPGRFLPSSQWVTDTQYF.

The V gene is TRBV12-3 or TRBV12-4, the J gene TRBJ2-1; D unresolved. Trimming took 4 bases from V and 7 from J, leaving 5 bases between them. This CDR3 comprises 11 residues. The CDR3 here is CASSWWNEQFF. CDR3 DNA sequence: TGTGCCAGCAGTTGGTGGAATGAGCAGTTCTTC.

This chain joins TRBV15 and TRBJ2-6; no clear D. Germline-derived CDR1 and CDR2 are LNHNV and YYDKDF (reference sequence). The V gene lost 3 bases and the J gene lost 0 bases, with 3 bases spanning the gap. The CDR3 extends over 14 amino acids. CDR3 residues: CATSRTSGANVLTF. In DNA form, the CDR3 reads TGTGCCACCAGCAGGACCTCTGGGGCCAACGTCCTGACTTTC. Variable domain in full (rest from reference TRBV15 and TRBJ2-6): DAMVIQNPRYQVTQFGKPVTLSCSQTLNHNVMYWYQQKSSQAPKLLFHYYDKDFNNEADTPDNFQSRRPNTSFCFLDIRSPGLGDTAMYLCATSRTSGANVLTFGAGSRLTVL.

This clonotype showed up just a few times. The CDR3 here is CASSTAGTGVRGNQPQHF. DNA for the CDR3: TGTGCCAGCAGTACCGCCGGGACAGGGGTTAGGGGCAATCAGCCCCAGCATTTT. This chain links TRBV2 with TRBJ1-5, with 10 bases aligning to TRBD1. The V segment lost 5 bases and the J segment 2 bases; nucleotides outside the gene matches: 12. The CDR3 length is 18 residues. CDR1 SNHLY and CDR2 FYNNEI come from the germline V gene.

This clonotype has just a few counts. The chain employs TRBV29-1 and TRBJ2-3, with D possibly TRBD2 on 7 matching bases. V was trimmed by 1 base and J by 10 bases, leaving 15 bases between them. Germline V gives CDR1 SQVTM, CDR2 ANQGSEA. The CDR3 is 13 residues long. DNA for the CDR3: TGCAGCGTTGAAGCTTGGGGGGGGCAGGCGCAGTATTTT. Amino acids: CSVEAWGGQAQYF.

The V gene is TRBV7-2, the J gene TRBJ1-5; D remains unclear. The V end lost 2 bases, the J end lost 6 bases, and 11 bases lay between the germline ends. Germline loops: CDR1 SGHTA, CDR2 FQGNSA. The CDR3 totals 14 residues. In DNA form, the CDR3 reads TGTGCCAGCAGCTTAAAGGCGGGTATTCAGCCCCAGCATTTT. It translates to CASSLKAGIQPQHF.

This clonotype was picked up many times. V usage is TRBV29-1 and J usage is TRBJ2-5, with 7 bases matching TRBD1. The germline CDR1 and CDR2 sequences are SQVTM and ANQGSEA. V was pared by 5 bases and J by 4 bases, with 1 base of the junction left unmatched. This CDR3 contains 11 residues. The CDR3 here is CSVRTGETQYF. The CDR3 coding sequence is TGCAGCGTTAGGACAGGAGAGACCCAGTACTTC. Based on the CDR3 plus reference TRBV29-1 and TRBJ2-5, the full variable domain is SAVISQKPSRDICQRGTSLTIQCQVDSQVTMMFWYRQQPGQSLTLIATANQGSEATYESGFVIDKFPISRPNLTFSTLTVSNMSPEDSSIYLCSVRTGETQYFGPGTRLLVL.

The chain is built from TRBV6-1 and TRBJ1-6; D is uncertain. The CDR3 length is 14 residues. The V gene's germline CDR1 is MNHNS and CDR2 SASEGT. V was cut by 8 bases and J by 5 bases, with 13 bases left in between. CDR3 residues: CASGVNSDNSPLHF. DNA of the CDR3: TGTGCCAGCGGGGTGAATTCGGATAATTCACCCCTCCACTTT.

The V call is TRBV10-3, the J call TRBJ1-4; D possibly corresponds to TRBD1 (5 bases). Per the germline V gene, CDR1 is ENHRY and CDR2 is SYGVKD. This CDR3 contains 13 residues. With 10 bases removed from V and 6 bases from J, the gap between germline ends came to 15 bases. The CDR3 DNA follows: TGTGCCACTACAAACAGGCGCGATGAAAAACTGTTTTTT. Its protein product is CATTNRRDEKLFF.

The rearrangement links TRBV6-9 to TRBJ2-2, with a weak D call TRBD1 (5 bases). The V gene lost 6 bases and the J gene lost 3 bases, with 17 bases spanning the gap. This CDR3 comprises 16 residues. Per the germline V gene, CDR1 is MNHGY and CDR2 is SVAAGI. The CDR3 bases are TGTGCCAGCAGCCCCCTTCGGCAGACAGACACCGGGGAGCTGTTTTTT. Translated: CASSPLRQTDTGELFF.

The V and J genes are TRBV30 and TRBJ2-1; TRBD2 matches at 7 bases. J was trimmed by 3 bases and V by 3 bases; bases with no gene match: 2. Germline V gives CDR1 GTSNPN, CDR2 SVGIG (reference sequence). The CDR3 runs 13 residues. In DNA form, the CDR3 reads TGTGCCTGGAGCCGGGACTACTACAATGAGCAGTTCTTC. Its translation is CAWSRDYYNEQFF.

This clonotype was observed a handful of times. The rearrangement links TRBV12-3 or TRBV12-4 to TRBJ1-1; no clear D. V lost 2 bases to trimming and J lost 6 bases, with 13 bases between them. CDR3 length: 14 residues. The CDR3 coding sequence is TGTGCCAGCAGTTTATGGACCGAAGGCGCTGAAGCTTTCTTT. It is translated as CASSLWTEGAEAFF.

This chain connects TRBV6-1 to TRBJ1-5; weak D call: TRBD1 (5 bases). Trimming took off 7 bases at V and 7 bases at J, with 14 bases between the two ends. The length of the CDR3 is 13 residues. Germline V lookup: CDR1 MNHNS, CDR2 SASEGT. CDR3 coding DNA: TGTGCCAGCATGTCAGGGTTTGGGCAGCCCCAGCATTTT. The encoded protein is CASMSGFGQPQHF.

In this sample, this clonotype turned up a few times. This rearrangement joins TRBV24-1 to TRBJ2-3; maybe TRBD2 (6 bases). From germline, CDR1 is KGHDR and CDR2 SFDVKD. CDR3 length: 14 amino acids. V gave up 8 bases and J gave up 5 bases, with 16 bases separating them. CDR3 loop: CATKGGSPGDTQYF. The CDR3 DNA follows: TGTGCCACCAAGGGAGGATCTCCTGGAGATACGCAGTATTTT.

This clonotype showed up many times. The chain has TRBV20-1 and TRBJ2-1, with 13 positions matching TRBD2. Unmatched junction bases numbered 5, after V lost 8 bases and J lost 4 bases. Germline V gives CDR1 DFQATT, CDR2 SNEGSKA (reference sequence). The CDR3 totals 14 residues. CDR3 protein: CSLRLAGGYNEQFF. The CDR3 bases are TGCAGTCTTAGACTAGCGGGAGGTTACAATGAGCAGTTCTTC.

This clonotype was detected many times. V is TRBV3-1 and J is TRBJ2-3; 14 bases are shared with TRBD2. CDR1 and CDR2 from the germline V gene are LGHDT and YNNKEL (reference sequence). The CDR3 has 18 amino acids. Losses at the gene ends were 1 base for V and 4 bases for J; bases not matched to a gene: 7. In nucleotides, the CDR3 is TGTGCCAGCAGCCAAGTTCTGCGACTAGCGGGAGGGGCAGATACGCAGTATTTT. Translation gives CASSQVLRLAGGADTQYF.